This TCR beta chain came from a study of T cells in Graves' hyperthyroidism and ophthalmopathy. Whole-study results and caveats: Ophthalmopathy and stable hyperthyroidism were separated by a 13 V-J model. The model made its ophthalmopathy prediction, and onset followed a median approximately 7 months later. Most thyroid clonotypes with frequency above 0.001 were detected in blood.

The CDR3 contains 11 residues. Germline V lookup: CDR1 SNHLY, CDR2 FYNNEI. Trimming removed 7 bases from V and 2 bases from J, with 6 bases in between. Comment on this clonotype: Antigen: not known. It may be a read error: a sequence one base away is much more abundant. This likely comes from a read error, as the CDR3 has no conserved phenylalanine or tryptophan at its end.

Amplification targeted TCR beta CDR3 regions from RNA transcripts. HTBI primers drove first-round RT-PCR of the TCR CDR3. TCRdb re-called the multiplex PCR reads through MiXCR, storing one row per CDR3 protein. The sample includes fewer than 700,000 distinct CDR3 sequences, around 15% seen only once; the top ten take approximately 3.8%. Stable Graves' hyperthyroidism denoted no ophthalmopathy progression over 18 months. The TCR sequence derives from a woman between 25 and 40 years old with Graves' hyperthyroidism. The chain employs TRBV2 and TRBJ2-7; no firm D call. The sample taken for sequencing was blood. CDR3 in amino acids: CASMLAYEQYL. The DNA for the CDR3 is TGTGCCAGCATGCTAGCCTACGAGCAGTACCTC.